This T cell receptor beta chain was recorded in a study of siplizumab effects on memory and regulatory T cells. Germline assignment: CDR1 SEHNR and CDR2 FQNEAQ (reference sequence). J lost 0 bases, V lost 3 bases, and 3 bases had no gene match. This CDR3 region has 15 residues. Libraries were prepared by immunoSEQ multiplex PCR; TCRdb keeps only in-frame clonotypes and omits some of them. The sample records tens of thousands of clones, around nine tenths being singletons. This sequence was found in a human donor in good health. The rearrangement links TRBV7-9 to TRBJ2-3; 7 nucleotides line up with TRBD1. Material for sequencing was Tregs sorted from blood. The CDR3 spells CASSFRQGSTDTQYF. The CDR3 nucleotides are TGTGCCAGCAGCTTCCGACAGGGTAGCACAGATACGCAGTATTTT. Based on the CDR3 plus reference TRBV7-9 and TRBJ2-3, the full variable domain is DTGVSQNPRHKITKRGQNVTFRCDPISEHNRLYWYRQTLGQGPEFLTYFQNEAQLEKSRLLSDRFSAERPKGSFSTLEIQRTEQGDSAMYLCASSFRQGSTDTQYFGPGTRLTVL.